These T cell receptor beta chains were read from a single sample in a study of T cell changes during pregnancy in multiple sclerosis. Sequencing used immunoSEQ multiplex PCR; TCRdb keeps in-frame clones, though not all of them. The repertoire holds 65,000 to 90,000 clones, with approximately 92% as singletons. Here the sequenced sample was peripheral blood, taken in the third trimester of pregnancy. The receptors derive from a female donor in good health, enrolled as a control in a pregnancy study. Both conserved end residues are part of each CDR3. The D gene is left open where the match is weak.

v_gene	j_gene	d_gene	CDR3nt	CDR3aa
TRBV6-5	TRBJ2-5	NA	TGTGCCAGCAGTTCGCGTGACTTGTACCAAGAGACCCAGTACTTC	CASSSRDLYQETQYF
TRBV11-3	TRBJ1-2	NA	TGTGCCAGCAGCTTATCCGGCAGGGATGAGTTCCGATATGGCTACACCTTC	CASSLSGRDEFRYGYTF
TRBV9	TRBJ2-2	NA	TGTGCCAGCAGCGCTCAGGCCGGGGAGCTGTTTTTT	CASSAQAGELFF
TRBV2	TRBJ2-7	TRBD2	TGTGCCAGCCGACTAGCGGGAAGACCCTCGTACGAGCAGTACTTC	CASRLAGRPSYEQYF
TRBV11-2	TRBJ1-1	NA	TGTGCCAGCAGCCCGGGTTTCAGGACTATGGGCACTGAAGCTTTCTTT	CASSPGFRTMGTEAFF
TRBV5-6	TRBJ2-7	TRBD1	TGTGCCAGCCGACCGTCGGACAGGGCCACCGAGCAGTACTTC	CASRPSDRATEQYF
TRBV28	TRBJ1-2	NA	TGTGCCAGCAGTCCTAGCATTGGTCCCGGAACAAGTGGCTACACCTTC	CASSPSIGPGTSGYTF
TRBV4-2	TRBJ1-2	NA	TGTGCCAGCAGCCAAGTGGGGGACTTCGCCTATGGCTACACCTTC	CASSQVGDFAYGYTF
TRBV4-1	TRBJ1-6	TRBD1	TGCGCCAGCAGCCAAGCCGGGACAGACCGTTCACCCCTCCACTTT	CASSQAGTDRSPLHF
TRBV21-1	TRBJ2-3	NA	TGTGCCAGCAAATTTCCGGGAGATACGCAGTATTTT	CASKFPGDTQYF
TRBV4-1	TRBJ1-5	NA	TGCGCCAGCAGCCCTTTCCGGGGGGCTCGAGATCAGCCCCAGCATTTT	CASSPFRGARDQPQHF
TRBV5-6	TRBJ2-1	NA	TGTGCCAGCAGCTTGGCCGGGATTTACAATGAGCAGTTCTTC	CASSLAGIYNEQFF
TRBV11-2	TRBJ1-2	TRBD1	TGTGCCAGCAGCTTAGTGAAGGGGGCCTCAAACTATGGCTACACCTTC	CASSLVKGASNYGYTF
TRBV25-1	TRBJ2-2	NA	TGTGCCAGCAGATCGGGGGAGCTGTTTTTT	CASRSGELFF
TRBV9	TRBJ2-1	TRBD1	TGTGCCAGCAGCGTAGACAGGGGATCCAATGAGCAGTTCTTC	CASSVDRGSNEQFF
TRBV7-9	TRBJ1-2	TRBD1	TGTGCCAGCAGCCCCTGGACAGGGGGAACTTATGGCTACACCTTC	CASSPWTGGTYGYTF
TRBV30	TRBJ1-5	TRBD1	TGTGCCTGGAGTGTACAGGGGAGCAATCAGCCCCAGCATTTT	CAWSVQGSNQPQHF
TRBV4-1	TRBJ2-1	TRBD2	TGCGCCAGCAGCCCAAATGGGGTAGCGGGGGTCAATGAGCAGTTCTTC	CASSPNGVAGVNEQFF
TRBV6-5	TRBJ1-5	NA	TGTGCCAGCAGCCTACGGTATAGCAATCAGCCCCAGCATTTT	CASSLRYSNQPQHF
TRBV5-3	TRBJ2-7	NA	TGTGCCAGAAGCTTGAGGAGGGCAAGGCTACACGAGCAGTACTTC	CARSLRRARLHEQYF
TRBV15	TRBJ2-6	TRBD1	TGTGCCACCAGCAGGGACAGGGCTGGGGCCAACGTCCTGACTTTC	CATSRDRAGANVLTF
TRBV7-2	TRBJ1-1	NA	TGTGCCAGCAGCGTAGGACGGAGGAACACTGAAGCTTTCTTT	CASSVGRRNTEAFF
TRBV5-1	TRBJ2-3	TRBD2	TGCGCCAGCAGCCCCGGGACTAGCGGGGTCTTGGGTACGCAGTATTTT	CASSPGTSGVLGTQYF
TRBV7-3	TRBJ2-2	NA	TGTGCCGGTTCCCCCTCAGGGGTCACCGGGGAGCTGTTTTTT	CAGSPSGVTGELFF
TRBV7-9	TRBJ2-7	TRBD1	TGTGCCAGCAGCTCGGGACAGGGGGCTTACGAGCAGTACTTC	CASSSGQGAYEQYF
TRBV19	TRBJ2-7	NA	TGTGCCAGTAGTATGAGTGGGGGCACCCATAGCTCCTACGAGCAGTACTTC	CASSMSGGTHSSYEQYF